Below, 10 T cell receptor beta chains from the same sample are listed, as sequenced in a study of regulatory dendritic cells for organ transplantation. These receptors' targets are unknown. Sorted T cells were CFSE-labeled and cultured less than 6 days with allogeneic regulatory or mature dendritic cells at 1:10. Method: immunoSEQ multiplex PCR; TCRdb's copy keeps in-frame clones and lacks some. Among 20,000 to 25,000 clones listed, about 85% were seen once. Sequences were obtained from naive CD4+ T cells from blood cultured with dendritic cells. Noted subset: CD45RA+ naive T cells. Source of these receptors: a human donor in good health.

The rearrangement links TRBV11-1 to TRBJ1-3; D unresolved. The CDR3 is 17 residues long. CDR1 and CDR2 from the germline V gene are SGHAT and FQDESV (reference sequence). V shed 2 bases and J shed 0 bases, with 14 bases lying between them. The CDR3: CASSLIGSIRSGNTIYF. DNA for the CDR3: TGTGCCAGCAGCTTAATCGGGTCAATTCGCTCTGGAAACACCATATATTTT.

V usage is TRBV28 and J usage is TRBJ1-4, with a weak D call TRBD1 (5 bases). This CDR3 is built from 13 residues. V lost 6 bases to trimming and J lost 7 bases, with 12 bases between them. Germline V gene data show CDR1 as MDHEN and CDR2 as SYDVKM. Here the CDR3 reads CASRVGGSEKLFF. The CDR3, as DNA: TGTGCCAGCAGGGTGGGGGGATCTGAAAAACTGTTTTTT.

This chain uses TRBV6-1 with TRBJ2-1; 8 bases align to TRBD1. The CDR3 consists of 14 residues. Looked up from germline, CDR1 is MNHNS and CDR2 is SASEGT. V gave up 5 bases and J gave up 2 bases; unmatched junction bases: 2. CDR3 sequence (DNA): TGTGCCAGCAGTACAGGGGGGACCTACAATGAGCAGTTCTTC. It yields the protein CASSTGGTYNEQFF.

A note on this clone: At one end, the junction sequence differs from germline, possibly due to a read error. The chain is built from TRBV15 and TRBJ2-7; 7 nucleotides agree with TRBD2. CDR1 LNHNV and CDR2 YYDKDF come from the germline V gene (reference sequence). This CDR3 has 16 residues. The CDR3 DNA sequence: TGTGCCGCCAGCAGAAGGCTAGGGACTACACCCTACGAGCAGTACTTC. It is translated as CAASRRLGTTPYEQYF.

In DNA, the CDR3 is TGTGCCAGCAGCTTAATCCTAGCGGGGGGAAACAATGAGCAGTTCTTC. Encoded protein: CASSLILAGGNNEQFF. The chain couples TRBV11-2 to TRBJ2-1; 11 bases fit TRBD2. The CDR3 spans 16 residues. Trimming removed 2 bases from V and 5 bases from J; junction bases left unmatched: 5. CDR1 is SGHAT and CDR2 is FQNNGV in the germline V gene.

The chain's CDR3 is CASSSYGGPGEKLFF. DNA for the CDR3: TGTGCCAGCAGCTCTTACGGGGGACCTGGTGAAAAACTGTTTTTT. The chain combines TRBV5-8 with TRBJ1-4; D perhaps matches TRBD1 (5 bases). Trimming pared 3 bases from V and 7 bases from J, leaving 16 bases between. CDR3 length equals 15 residues. The V gene's germline CDR1 is SGHTS and CDR2 YDEGEE.

This sequence joins TRBV6-5 and TRBJ1-6; D gene ambiguous. Germline V gene lookup returns CDR1 MNHEY and CDR2 SVGAGI. CDR3 length: 13 amino acids. With 0 bases removed from V and 10 bases from J, the gap between germline ends came to 7 bases. The CDR3 region has the DNA TGTGCCAGCAGTTACTCGTTGAACTCACCCCTCCACTTT. This encodes CASSYSLNSPLHF.

The J gene is TRBJ1-6, the V gene TRBV4-3, with a tentative D call TRBD1 (6 bases). CDR3 size: 14 residues. Per the germline V gene, CDR1 is LGHNA and CDR2 is YSLEER. V was cut by 0 bases and J by 7 bases, with 7 bases left in between. CDR3 DNA sequence: TGCGCCAGCAGCCAAGATGACAGGAATTCACCCCTCCACTTT. As protein: CASSQDDRNSPLHF.

The rearrangement joins TRBV19 to TRBJ1-5; no firm D call. The CDR3 sequence is 14 residues long. Germline V gives CDR1 LNHDA, CDR2 SQIVND (reference sequence). Trimming took 2 bases from V and 4 from J, leaving 9 bases between them. CDR3 nucleotide sequence: TGTGCCAGTAGTATAAACCGTCCGAATCAGCCCCAGCATTTT. Translation gives CASSINRPNQPQHF.

This clone was counted once. This rearrangement joins TRBV14 to TRBJ2-2; no reliable D call. Trimming left V 1 base short and J 5 bases short, with 8 bases between. The CDR3 length is 14 residues. The germline CDR1 and CDR2 sequences are SGHDN and FVKESK. The CDR3 region is CASSQGHGTGELFF. CDR3 nucleotides: TGTGCCAGCAGCCAAGGCCACGGGACCGGGGAGCTGTTTTTT. Looking up the rest from reference TRBV14 and TRBJ2-2 gives the full variable domain: EAGVTQFPSHSVIEKGQTVTLRCDPISGHDNLYWYRRVMGKEIKFLLHFVKESKQDESGMPNNRFLAERTGGTYSTLKVQPAELEDSGVYFCASSQGHGTGELFFGEGSRLTVL.